This T cell receptor (beta chain) was recorded in a study of response to subunit inactivated influenza vaccine. This clonotype was observed many times. Its specificity is not known. In germline, CDR1 is SGHTA, CDR2 FQGNSA. Trimming cost V 5 bases and J 5 bases, with 13 bases left between them. The CDR3 consists of 14 residues. TCRdb analysed the RT-PCR reads with MiXCR anew, one entry per CDR3 protein. The sample includes approximately 490,000 distinct CDR3 sequences, 6.5% to 8% seen only once; the top ten take approximately 14%. Notes on the study in general: New T cells are recruited in small numbers by each seasonal influenza vaccination, according to the authors' suggestion.

The receptor was derived from a man aged 50 to 69 who received an inactivated influenza vaccine. This sequence joins TRBV7-2 and TRBJ2-1, with D possibly being TRBD1 (5 bases). The sample here was PBMCs from blood, taken less than 30 months after vaccination. The CDR3 loop is CASSPLKGNNEQFF. The CDR3 nucleotides read TGTGCCAGCAGCCCACTAAAGGGGAACAATGAGCAGTTCTTC.